Presented here are 18 T cell receptor beta chains from one specimen sequenced in a study of response to subunit inactivated influenza vaccine. TCRdb itself ran the RT-PCR reads through MiXCR, one entry per CDR3 protein. The repertoire consists of about 500,000 distinct CDR3 sequences, with approximately 15% occurring once and the leading ten covering approximately 3%. The sequences come from CD4+ T cells sorted from PBMCs, collected roughly 24 months after vaccination. All receptors come from a man between 45 and 75 years old who received an inactivated influenza vaccine.

There are a few counts of this clonotype. The chain links TRBV20-1 to TRBJ2-7; a weak D match, TRBD1 (5 bases). This CDR3 spans 11 amino acids. CDR1 is DFQATT, CDR2 SNEGSKA, per germline (reference sequence). Trimming shortened V by 7 bases and J by 0 bases, and 7 bases separated the two germline ends. The CDR3, as DNA: TGCAGTGGGGGCTCCTCCTACGAGCAGTACTTC. This translates into CSGGSSYEQYF.

The V and J genes are TRBV7-9 and TRBJ2-7; unclear D gene. Germline V gene data show CDR1 as SEHNR and CDR2 as FQNEAQ (reference sequence). The CDR3 spans 14 residues. V gave up 2 bases and J gave up 3 bases, with 11 bases separating them. CDR3 nucleotide sequence: TGTGCCAGCAGCTTAAGGGCAGGCTACTACGAGCAGTACTTC. The encoded protein is CASSLRAGYYEQYF.

This chain links TRBV28 with TRBJ2-5, with a weak D call TRBD2 (5 bases). V lost 6 bases and J 3 bases, leaving 11 bases between the germline ends. The CDR3 contains 13 residues. CDR1 and CDR2 (germline): MDHEN, SYDVKM. For the CDR3, the DNA is TGTGCCAGCAGCCCCGGACTCGAAGAGACCCAGTACTTC. It yields the protein CASSPGLEETQYF. Full variable domain (remainder filled in from reference TRBV28 and TRBJ2-5): DVKVTQSSRYLVKRTGEKVFLECVQDMDHENMFWYRQDPGLGLRLIYFSYDVKMKEKGDIPEGYSVSREKKERFSLILESASTNQTSMYLCASSPGLEETQYFGPGTRLLVL.

This clonotype occurred a few times. This sequence joins TRBV10-3 and TRBJ2-7; 9 positions match TRBD1. The CDR3 sequence is 15 residues long. CDR1 and CDR2 (germline): ENHRY, SYGVKD. V shed 5 bases, J shed 0 bases, and the junction held 5 bases outside the gene matches. The CDR3 reads CAISLGQGGSYEQYF. CDR3 coding DNA: TGTGCCATCAGTCTGGGACAGGGTGGCTCCTACGAGCAGTACTTC.

This clonotype has a handful of counts. V gene TRBV10-3 combines with J gene TRBJ2-3, with 9 bases matching TRBD2. The V and J ends lost 6 bases and 0 bases, in that order; junction bases with no gene match: 13. CDR1 is ENHRY and CDR2 is SYGVKD in the germline V gene. The CDR3 loop spans 18 amino acids. This CDR3 reads CAIRARAILAGSTDTQYF. CDR3 coding DNA: TGTGCCATCAGAGCTAGGGCCATACTAGCGGGCAGCACAGATACGCAGTATTTT.

This clonotype has a handful of counts. This chain joins TRBV29-1 and TRBJ2-3; D tentatively reads TRBD1 or TRBD2 (5 bases each). The CDR3 length is 13 residues. Trimming took 4 bases from V and 5 from J, leaving 13 bases between them. The germline CDR1 and CDR2 sequences are SQVTM and ANQGSEA. Here the CDR3 reads CSVAGRAGDTQYF. CDR3 in DNA: TGCAGCGTTGCGGGCAGGGCGGGAGATACGCAGTATTTT.

The chain is built from TRBV5-1 and TRBJ2-5, with a tentative D call TRBD2 (5 bases). CDR1 and CDR2 (germline): SGHRS, YFSETQ. The V gene lost 1 base and the J gene lost 4 bases, with 14 bases spanning the gap. The CDR3 loop spans 15 amino acids. CDR3 sequence: CASSLNVGEGETQYF. CDR3 bases: TGCGCCAGCAGCTTGAACGTGGGAGAGGGAGAGACCCAGTACTTC.

A few counts support this clonotype. The chain is built from TRBV4-1 and TRBJ1-5; D unresolved. V was trimmed by 0 bases and J by 6 bases, leaving 12 bases between them. The V gene's germline CDR1 is MGHRA and CDR2 YSYEKL. This CDR3 has 15 residues. The CDR3 protein is CASSQDGSGIQPQHF. CDR3 nucleotides: TGCGCCAGCAGCCAAGATGGCTCGGGTATTCAGCCCCAGCATTTT.

The sample holds a few counts of this clonotype. The chain joins TRBV4-3 to TRBJ2-6, with D possibly matching TRBD1 (6 bases). The CDR3 runs 16 residues. Trimming left V 1 base short and J 4 bases short, with 11 bases between. CDR1 is LGHNA and CDR2 is YSLEER in the germline V gene. The CDR3 reads CASSQVGTSGANVLTF. The DNA of the CDR3 is TGCGCCAGCAGCCAAGTCGGGACATCCGGGGCCAACGTCCTGACTTTC.

This rearrangement joins TRBV12-3 or TRBV12-4 to TRBJ2-5, with D possibly TRBD2 on 6 matching bases. The length of the CDR3 is 16 residues. Trimming took 6 bases from V and 2 from J, leaving 19 bases between them. This chain's CDR3 is CASRLGQGSGQETQYF. CDR3 in DNA: TGTGCCAGCAGACTAGGCCAGGGTAGCGGACAAGAGACCCAGTACTTC.

This clonotype was counted ten times or more. The chain is built from TRBV7-2 and TRBJ2-3, with 12 bases identical to TRBD1. CDR1 SGHTA and CDR2 FQGNSA come from the germline V gene. This CDR3 spans 17 amino acids. After removal of 4 bases from V and 10 bases from J, the junction contained 15 bases not matched to a gene. The CDR3 reads CASSSSGTGGLGSAQYF. DNA for the CDR3: TGTGCCAGCAGCTCCTCCGGGACAGGGGGCCTGGGTTCTGCGCAGTATTTT.

V and J are TRBV5-1 and TRBJ1-2, with D possibly being TRBD1 (6 bases). V was cut by 4 bases and J by 2 bases, with 12 bases left in between. Germline CDR1 is SGHRS and CDR2 is YFSETQ. The CDR3 has 14 residues. The chain's CDR3 is CASSVGTTNYGYTF. In nucleotides, the CDR3 is TGCGCCAGCAGCGTTGGGACAACAAACTATGGCTACACCTTC.

The V call is TRBV4-3, the J call TRBJ2-2, with TRBD2 as a possible D gene (5 bases). The CDR3 is 15 residues long. Germline CDR1 and CDR2: LGHNA and YSLEER. With 4 bases removed from V and 6 bases from J, the gap between germline ends came to 15 bases. CDR3 bases: TGCGCCAGCAGCCCGGACGAGGGTCGGTCCGGGGAGCTGTTTTTT. This translates into CASSPDEGRSGELFF.

This clonotype has at least ten counts. The chain carries TRBV20-1 and TRBJ1-2; unclear D gene. This CDR3 is 13 amino acids long. The germline CDR1 and CDR2 sequences are DFQATT and SNEGSKA (reference sequence). V was pared by 3 bases and J by 7 bases, with 15 bases between. CDR3 amino acids: CSASSGSRLGYTF. The CDR3 nucleotides are TGCAGTGCTAGCTCTGGGAGTCGCCTTGGCTACACCTTC.

The genes are TRBV28 and TRBJ2-7, with no clear D. Per the germline V gene, CDR1 is MDHEN and CDR2 is SYDVKM. The germline V and J ends were trimmed by 8 bases and 1 base, with 15 bases remaining between them. CDR3 size: 14 residues. The CDR3 reads CASGRLQQSYEQYF. The CDR3 nucleotides read TGTGCCAGCGGCCGGCTTCAACAGTCCTACGAGCAGTACTTC.

The chain links TRBV20-1 to TRBJ1-3; D not certain. Trimming stripped 2 bases from V and 4 bases from J, with 12 bases between. The CDR3 length is 14 residues. Germline V gene sequence: CDR1 DFQATT, CDR2 SNEGSKA (reference sequence). The CDR3 region is CSARRAGGGNTIYF. CDR3 nucleotide sequence: TGCAGTGCTAGAAGGGCGGGAGGAGGAAACACCATATATTTT.

The V gene is TRBV10-1, the J gene TRBJ1-6; D possibly corresponds to TRBD1 (6 bases). This CDR3 spans 15 amino acids. The germline V gene encodes CDR1 WNHNN and CDR2 SYGVQD (reference sequence). Trimming pared 5 bases from V and 6 bases from J, leaving 14 bases between. CDR3 DNA: TGCGCCAGCAGTCCCCTCAGGGGTGGTAATTCACCCCTCCACTTT. Translated, it gives CASSPLRGGNSPLHF.

The CDR3 DNA is TGTGCCAGCAGTGAGAAGGGGATGAGGGCTGGGGCCAACGTCCTGACTTTC. This translates into CASSEKGMRAGANVLTF. V gene TRBV2 combines with J gene TRBJ2-6; D tentatively fits TRBD1 or TRBD2 (5 bases each). CDR1 is SNHLY, CDR2 FYNNEI, per germline. With 3 bases removed from V and 2 bases from J, the gap between germline ends came to 14 bases. The CDR3 consists of 17 residues.